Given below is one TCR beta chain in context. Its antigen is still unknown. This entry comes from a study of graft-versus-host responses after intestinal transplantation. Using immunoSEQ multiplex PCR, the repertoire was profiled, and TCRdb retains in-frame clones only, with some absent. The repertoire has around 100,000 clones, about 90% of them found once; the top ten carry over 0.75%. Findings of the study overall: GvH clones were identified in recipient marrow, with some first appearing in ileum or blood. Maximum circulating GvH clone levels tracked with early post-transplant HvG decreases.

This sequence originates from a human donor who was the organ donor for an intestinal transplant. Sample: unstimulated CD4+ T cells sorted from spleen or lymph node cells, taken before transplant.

The CDR3 here is CASSLVRPGDGYTF. In DNA, the CDR3 is TGTGCCAGCAGCTTAGTTAGGCCAGGGGATGGCTACACCTTC. This rearrangement joins TRBV7-8 to TRBJ1-2; a possible D gene is TRBD1 (6 bases). From germline, CDR1 is SGHVS and CDR2 FQNEAQ. There are 14 residues in the CDR3. V lost 1 base and J 6 bases, leaving 12 bases between the germline ends.